Detailed here is one T cell receptor beta chain. The time point: before natalizumab initiation. These data originate in a study of multiple sclerosis patients with progressive multifocal leukoencephalopathy. Repertoires were generated with immunoSEQ multiplex PCR, while TCRdb's copy carries only in-frame clones and drops some. The table has fewer than 35,000 clones, nearly 95% seen once. Germline lookup yields CDR1 MNHNS and CDR2 SASEGT. CDR3 length: 12 amino acids. Trimming took off 0 bases at V and 15 bases at J, with 12 bases between the two ends. The chain recombines TRBV6-1 with TRBJ2-1; D is undetermined. Sequenced: PBMCs. This TCR came from a man aged 25 to 45 with multiple sclerosis. In nucleotides, the CDR3 is TGTGCCAGCAGTGAAGCGAGGTTTTCATGGTTCTTC. This gives the protein CASSEARFSWFF.